These 32 T cell receptor beta chains share one sample of origin, sequenced in a study of T cell responses to AZD1222 COVID-19 vaccine. The method was immunoSEQ multiplex PCR; TCRdb's version includes in-frame clones alone and lacks a portion of them. The data contain 45,000 to 55,000 clones, about 86% of them singletons. The input for sequencing was peripheral blood, taken on day 0 of AZD1222 vaccination. The source of these receptors is an adult in good health.

The gene calls are TRBV27 and TRBJ2-7; D is undetermined. Deletions cut 6 bases from V and 3 bases from J, with 6 bases between. The CDR3 has 11 residues. Germline assignment: CDR1 MNHEY and CDR2 SMNVEV (reference sequence). In nucleotides, the CDR3 is TGTGCCAGCAGCCCCAACTACGAGCAGTACTTC. It translates to CASSPNYEQYF.

The genes are TRBV28 and TRBJ2-5; 8 positions agree with TRBD1. The CDR3 has 16 residues. After removal of 1 base from V and 4 bases from J, the junction contained 8 bases not matched to a gene. Germline loops: CDR1 MDHEN, CDR2 SYDVKM. CDR3 DNA: TGTGCCAGCAGTTTATTCGGCAGGGGGCGGGGAGAGACCCAGTACTTC. Translated, it gives CASSLFGRGRGETQYF.

The chain joins TRBV2 to TRBJ1-4; 10 positions match TRBD1. The V and J ends lost 6 bases and 8 bases, in that order; junction bases with no gene match: 3. From germline, CDR1 is SNHLY and CDR2 FYNNEI. The CDR3 extends over 13 amino acids. CDR3 protein: CASRTGGLEKLFF. In nucleotides, the CDR3 is TGTGCCAGCAGGACAGGGGGCCTCGAAAAACTGTTTTTT.

The chain uses TRBV28 and TRBJ1-3; perhaps TRBD1 as D (6 bases). Germline V gives CDR1 MDHEN, CDR2 SYDVKM. Trimming pared 6 bases from V and 4 bases from J, leaving 13 bases between. CDR3 length equals 14 residues. The CDR3 bases are TGTGCCAGCAGGACGGGGGGGCCAGGAAACACCATATATTTT. It codes for CASRTGGPGNTIYF.

Sample share makes this clone medium-sized. Other DNA variants within this sample encode the same CDR3. This chain joins TRBV18 and TRBJ1-5; D remains unclear. The CDR3 length is 14 residues. V dropped 1 base and J dropped 4 bases, with 8 bases sitting between them. Germline loops: CDR1 KGHSH, CDR2 LQKENI. The CDR3 nucleotides are TGTGCCAGCTCACCACAGGGCTCAAATCAGCCCCAGCATTTT. It yields the protein CASSPQGSNQPQHF.

The DNA for the CDR3 is TGTGCCAGCTCGGAGACAGTCCCCTACGAGCAGTACTTC. Translating gives CASSETVPYEQYF. The rearrangement joins TRBV18 to TRBJ2-7; a possible D gene is TRBD1 (5 bases). The CDR3 length is 13 residues. Germline CDR1 and CDR2: KGHSH and LQKENI. V lost 6 bases and J 2 bases, leaving 11 bases between the germline ends. The entire variable domain, with the rest obtained from reference TRBV18 and TRBJ2-7, is as follows: NAGVMQNPRHLVRRRGQEARLRCSPMKGHSHVYWYRQLPEEGLKFMVYLQKENIIDESGMPKERFSAEFPKEGPSILRIQQVVRGDSAAYFCASSETVPYEQYFGPGTRLTVT.

This chain uses TRBV7-9 with TRBJ2-5; D gene ambiguous. V was pared by 2 bases and J by 1 base, with 11 bases between. This CDR3 has 15 amino acids. In germline, CDR1 is SEHNR, CDR2 FQNEAQ (reference sequence). The DNA for the CDR3 is TGTGCCAGCAGCTTAATGCTAGGGTTCCAAGAGACCCAGTACTTC. It is translated as CASSLMLGFQETQYF.

The chain couples TRBV2 to TRBJ2-7; D might be TRBD1 (6 bases). V shed 7 bases and J shed 3 bases, with 13 bases lying between them. CDR3 length equals 13 residues. Germline loops: CDR1 SNHLY, CDR2 FYNNEI. Written as DNA, the CDR3 is TGTGCCAGCAAGCCCCAGGGGATCTACGAGCAGTACTTC. Translating gives CASKPQGIYEQYF.

V usage is TRBV5-1 and J usage is TRBJ1-1; TRBD1 agrees at 9 bases. CDR1 and CDR2 (germline): SGHRS, YFSETQ. The CDR3 is 17 amino acids. With 0 bases clipped from V and 4 bases from J, the junction kept 10 bases outside the gene matches. In DNA, the CDR3 is TGCGCCAGCAGCTTGGGCTCATTCAGGGGACAGGGCACTGAAGCTTTCTTT. As protein: CASSLGSFRGQGTEAFF.

This clone was recorded a few times. The chain recombines TRBV19 with TRBJ2-2, with D hard to call. This CDR3 has 13 residues. Germline assignment: CDR1 LNHDA and CDR2 SQIVND (reference sequence). Trimming took off 4 bases at V and 0 bases at J, with 3 bases between the two ends. For the CDR3, the DNA is TGTGCCAGTAGTAAATCGAACACCGGGGAGCTGTTTTTT. As protein: CASSKSNTGELFF.

J is TRBJ1-1 and V is TRBV5-1; D might be TRBD1 (6 bases). CDR3 length: 14 residues. Germline lookup yields CDR1 SGHRS and CDR2 YFSETQ. Trimming shortened V by 4 bases and J by 2 bases, and 12 bases separated the two germline ends. For the CDR3, the DNA is TGCGCCAGCAGCCGGTTAGGGGGTAACACTGAAGCTTTCTTT. Its translation: CASSRLGGNTEAFF.

CDR3 loop: CASSRGDYNEQFF. DNA for the CDR3: TGTGCCAGCAGCAGGGGGGACTACAATGAGCAGTTCTTC. This sequence joins TRBV2 and TRBJ2-1, with a tentative D call TRBD1 (7 bases). The ends were cut back, 6 bases at V and 3 bases at J, with 9 bases in the middle. The CDR3 consists of 13 residues. CDR1 SNHLY and CDR2 FYNNEI come from the germline V gene.

The chain joins TRBV5-1 to TRBJ1-1, with 9 bases fitting TRBD1. Looked up from germline, CDR1 is SGHRS and CDR2 is YFSETQ. With 7 bases clipped from V and 5 bases from J, the junction kept 9 bases outside the gene matches. The CDR3 contains 14 residues. The chain's CDR3 is CASQTGGARTEAFF. Written as DNA, the CDR3 is TGCGCCAGCCAAACAGGGGGCGCCAGGACTGAAGCTTTCTTT.

The chain carries TRBV27 and TRBJ2-2; D is unresolved. Trimming took 7 bases from V and 0 from J, leaving 9 bases between them. The germline V gene encodes CDR1 MNHEY and CDR2 SMNVEV (reference sequence). There are 14 residues in the CDR3. This CDR3 is CASKGQANTGELFF. The CDR3 nucleotides read TGTGCCAGCAAGGGCCAGGCGAACACCGGGGAGCTGTTTTTT.

The chain joins TRBV10-2 to TRBJ1-5; D gene ambiguous. Germline lookup yields CDR1 WSHSY and CDR2 SAAADI. The CDR3 spans 14 residues. Trimming pared 8 bases from V and 9 bases from J, leaving 20 bases between. The CDR3, as DNA: TGCGCCAGCGCAGAGAATCAAAAAAAAAGGCCCCAGCATTTT. Translation gives CASAENQKKRPQHF.

The rearrangement uses TRBV6-2 or TRBV6-3 and TRBJ1-1; D not certain. The CDR3 is 12 residues long. V lost 6 bases, J lost 8 bases, and 13 bases lay in between. The V gene's germline CDR1 is MNHEY and CDR2 SVGEGT. CDR3 region: CASSLSRVEAFF. The CDR3 nucleotides are TGTGCCAGCAGCCTATCCCGGGTAGAAGCTTTCTTT.

The chain carries TRBV3-1 (or the pseudogene TRBV3-2) and TRBJ1-3; D gene uncertain. The V end was cut by 5 bases, the J end by 4 bases, with 9 bases between. This CDR3 region has 13 residues. From germline, CDR1 is LGHDT and CDR2 YNNKEL (reference sequence). For the CDR3, the DNA is TGTGCCAGCAGCAAGGGTGAGGGAAACACCATATATTTT. Its protein product is CASSKGEGNTIYF.

The rearrangement uses TRBV28 and TRBJ1-1; D is uncertain. The V gene's germline CDR1 is MDHEN and CDR2 SYDVKM. V was cut by 3 bases and J by 7 bases, with 9 bases left in between. CDR3 size: 12 residues. CDR3 amino acids: CASSLGQFEAFF. CDR3 coding DNA: TGTGCCAGCAGTTTGGGCCAGTTTGAAGCTTTCTTT.

This clone was recorded only once. The chain uses TRBV28 and TRBJ1-6; D ambiguous. CDR1 and CDR2 from the germline V gene are MDHEN and SYDVKM. The CDR3 totals 13 residues. Trimming pared 7 bases from V and 7 bases from J, leaving 11 bases between. Here the CDR3 reads CASTSFLNSPLHF. As DNA, the CDR3 is TGTGCCAGCACTTCCTTCCTCAATTCACCCCTCCACTTT.

CDR3 loop: CASSWAGEYEQYF. CDR3 sequence (DNA): TGTGCCAGCAGTTGGGCAGGGGAGTACGAGCAGTACTTC. The chain carries TRBV27 and TRBJ2-7; D perhaps matches TRBD1 (6 bases). The germline V gene has CDR1 MNHEY and CDR2 SMNVEV (reference sequence). V was clipped by 4 bases and J by 4 bases, with 11 bases between them. The CDR3 contains 13 residues.

The genes are TRBV30 and TRBJ2-7; maybe TRBD1 (7 bases). This CDR3 has 12 amino acids. Trimming pared 2 bases from V and 7 bases from J, leaving 12 bases between. Germline CDR1 reads GTSNPN; CDR2 reads SVGIG (reference sequence). The CDR3 DNA reads as TGTGCCTGGAGTAGGACAGGAGGGGAGCAGTACTTC. Its translation is CAWSRTGGEQYF.

The rearrangement joins TRBV6-5 to TRBJ1-1; D possibly corresponds to TRBD1 (5 bases). V shed 2 bases and J shed 1 base, with 11 bases lying between them. The CDR3 has 15 residues. Germline CDR1 and CDR2: MNHEY and SVGAGI. The CDR3 here is CASSYGDLRNTEAFF. The CDR3, as DNA: TGTGCCAGCAGTTACGGGGACCTAAGGAACACTGAAGCTTTCTTT.

J is TRBJ2-2 and V is TRBV6-5, with D tentatively TRBD2 (7 bases). Germline V gene data show CDR1 as MNHEY and CDR2 as SVGAGI. V shed 6 bases and J shed 3 bases, with 11 bases lying between them. This CDR3 region has 14 residues. CDR3 DNA sequence: TGTGCCAGCAGGCGGGGGCAGGACACCGGGGAGCTGTTTTTT. Translation: CASRRGQDTGELFF.

V gene TRBV6-5 combines with J gene TRBJ2-7; possibly TRBD2 for D (6 bases). The CDR3 consists of 13 residues. Trimming took off 7 bases at V and 7 bases at J, with 17 bases between the two ends. Germline V CDR1 and CDR2: MNHEY, SVGAGI. The CDR3 bases are TGTGCCAGCACCCCGGAAGGAGGAGGGGAGCAGTACTTC. This codes for CASTPEGGGEQYF.

Concerning this clone itself: The junction shows a germline mismatch at one end, possibly a read error. The chain employs TRBV28 and TRBJ1-4; TRBD1 agrees at 9 bases. Germline CDR1 MDHEN, CDR2 SYDVKM. The CDR3 has 14 amino acids. The CDR3 DNA follows: TGTGCCAGCATACAGGGGGCAACCAATGAAAAACTGTTTTTT. This encodes CASIQGATNEKLFF.

This sequence joins TRBV20-1 and TRBJ2-7; 14 nucleotides match TRBD2. Germline CDR1 and CDR2: DFQATT and SNEGSKA (reference sequence). Germline trimming cut 3 bases from V and 4 bases from J; bases unmatched to any gene: 2. This CDR3 comprises 14 residues. The DNA for the CDR3 is TGCAGTGCTAGTAGGACTAGCGGGAGGTACGAGCAGTACTTC. This encodes CSASRTSGRYEQYF.

This clone was seen a few times. The chain employs TRBV12-3 or TRBV12-4 and TRBJ1-5; D remains unclear. With 2 bases removed from V and 4 bases from J, the gap between germline ends came to 6 bases. The CDR3 loop spans 13 amino acids. CDR3 sequence reads: CASSLLGNQPQHF. CDR3 nucleotide sequence: TGTGCCAGCAGTTTATTAGGGAATCAGCCCCAGCATTTT.

J is TRBJ1-1 and V is TRBV5-4, with D hard to call. CDR3 length: 12 residues. Trimming took 6 bases from V and 2 from J, leaving 8 bases between them. Per the germline V gene, CDR1 is SGHNT and CDR2 is YYREEE (reference sequence). CDR3 sequence: CASTGRNTEAFF. CDR3 nucleotide sequence: TGTGCCAGCACGGGCAGAAACACTGAAGCTTTCTTT.

This chain links TRBV6-2 or TRBV6-3 with TRBJ2-7; D may be TRBD2 (6 bases). Germline CDR1 reads MNHEY; CDR2 reads SVGEGT. This CDR3 region has 18 residues. Trimming removed 4 bases at V and 3 bases at J, with 25 bases between. CDR3 sequence: CASSSGTAAPKDYYEQYF. CDR3 coding DNA: TGTGCCAGCAGTTCCGGGACTGCGGCCCCTAAGGACTACTACGAGCAGTACTTC.

This chain links TRBV3-1 (or the pseudogene TRBV3-2) with TRBJ2-7; TRBD1 might be the D (5 bases). Germline CDR1 reads LGHDT; CDR2 reads YNNKEL (reference sequence). The CDR3 loop spans 14 amino acids. Deletions cut 1 base from V and 3 bases from J, with 10 bases between. The DNA of the CDR3 is TGTGCCAGCAGCCAAGCAGGGAATGGCTACGAGCAGTACTTC. As protein: CASSQAGNGYEQYF.

This chain joins TRBV3-1 (or the pseudogene TRBV3-2) and TRBJ2-3; D uncertain. The CDR3 covers 17 residues. V lost 0 bases to trimming and J lost 6 bases, with 19 bases between them. Germline V CDR1 and CDR2: LGHDT, YNNKEL (reference sequence). The CDR3 coding sequence is TGTGCCAGCAGCCAAGATGGGTCTGGCAGCTGGGTCGATACGCAGTATTTT. It encodes CASSQDGSGSWVDTQYF.

The chain carries TRBV5-6 and TRBJ1-2; possible D gene TRBD1, 6 bases. The CDR3 covers 13 residues. V was clipped by 0 bases and J by 10 bases, with 13 bases between them. Germline CDR1 SGHDT, CDR2 YYEEEE. The CDR3 DNA reads as TGTGCCAGCAGCTTGGCAGGGGCGGGTCACTACACCTTC. As protein: CASSLAGAGHYTF. The full variable domain, completed using reference TRBV5-6 and TRBJ1-2, is DAGVTQSPTHLIKTRGQQVTLRCSPKSGHDTVSWYQQALGQGPQFIFQYYEEEERQRGNFPDRFSGHQFPNYSSELNVNALLLGDSALYLCASSLAGAGHYTFGSGTRLTVV.